The rows below give T cell receptor beta chains drawn from one sample of a study of blood T cell repertoires in COVID-19. Clones were read by immunoSEQ multiplex PCR, and TCRdb kept only the in-frame ones, dropping some. The sample yields some 200,000 clones, roughly four fifths seen once. Material: PBMCs or T cells enriched from blood (not recorded which). These receptors were taken from a man in his forties who had recovered from COVID-19. Each CDR3 is given with its conserved first and last residue. D genes are given only for firm matches. Only part of the rows carry a size: once, few, many, or a class if the clone is expanded.

TRBJ1-6 | TRBD1 | TRBV5-1 | NA | CASKSRTGTGANSPLHF | TGCGCCAGCAAATCCCGGACGGGGACAGGGGCTAATTCACCCCTCCACTTT
TRBJ2-3 | TRBD2 | TRBV7-3 | once | CASSLTSGSDTQYF | TGTGCCAGCAGCCTGACTAGCGGGAGTGATACGCAGTATTTT
TRBJ2-1 | NA | TRBV10-3 | NA | CAISRGSYNEQFF | TGTGCCATCAGTCGAGGGAGCTACAATGAGCAGTTCTTC
TRBJ1-1 | NA | TRBV5-1 | NA | CASSLVGGDTEAFF | TGCGCCAGCAGCTTGGTAGGAGGCGACACTGAAGCTTTCTTT
TRBJ2-7 | TRBD1 | TRBV29-1 | NA | CSVAVGQGYEQYF | TGCAGCGTTGCTGTGGGACAGGGCTACGAGCAGTACTTC
TRBJ2-7 | TRBD2 | TRBV29-1 | NA | CSVDSGTSGYEQYF | TGCAGCGTCGACTCCGGGACTAGCGGCTACGAGCAGTACTTC
TRBJ1-6 | NA | TRBV3-1/TRBV3-2 | NA | CASSQEGGSPLHF | TGTGCCAGCAGCCAAGAGGGGGGTTCACCCCTCCACTTT
TRBJ2-3 | TRBD2 | TRBV9 | few | CASSVGGTRGIDTQYF | TGTGCCAGCAGCGTAGGGGGGACTAGAGGGATAGATACGCAGTATTTT
TRBJ2-3 | NA | TRBV7-2 | NA | CASSQRRGSTDTQYF | TGTGCCAGCAGCCAAAGGAGAGGGAGCACAGATACGCAGTATTTT
TRBJ2-1 | TRBD2 | TRBV24-1 | NA | CATSDLRSSGRANEQFF | TGTGCCACCAGTGATTTGCGGTCCAGCGGGAGGGCCAATGAGCAGTTCTTC
TRBJ1-1 | NA | TRBV4-3 | once | CASSRHRENTEAFF | TGCGCCAGCAGCCGACACAGGGAGAACACTGAAGCTTTCTTT
TRBJ2-7 | TRBD1 | TRBV7-9 | NA | CASSPHNRGYSYEQYF | TGTGCCAGCAGCCCTCATAACAGGGGGTACTCCTACGAGCAGTACTTC
TRBJ1-5 | NA | TRBV30 | NA | CAWGPQGTQHF | TGTGCCTGGGGCCCGCAGGGAACCCAGCATTTT
TRBJ2-2 | TRBD2 | TRBV19 | NA | CASSYPGLSAGELFF | TGTGCCAGTAGTTACCCGGGACTAAGTGCCGGGGAGCTGTTTTTT
TRBJ2-5 | NA | TRBV18 | NA | CASSPKTARFAGAGGKETQYF | TGTGCCAGCTCACCTAAGACCGCCCGGTTTGCGGGGGCGGGCGGGAAAGAGACCCAGTACTTC
TRBJ1-1 | NA | TRBV30 | NA | CAWSLRTEAFF | TGTGCCTGGTCCCTCAGGACAGAAGCTTTCTTT